The T cell receptor (beta chain) described here comes from a study of OX40 agonist ivuxolimab in advanced cancers. Whole-study context: An anti-OX40 (CD134) antibody with agonistic activity, ivuxolimab, was administered to patients. The study's findings and limits: The authors also found low normalized T-cell clonal expansion in some nonresponders. Among the lowest peripheral clonal expansion occurred in 0.1-3.0 mg/kg partial responders.

The method was immunoSEQ multiplex PCR; TCRdb's version includes in-frame clones alone and lacks a portion of them. The table includes fewer than 80,000 clones, 86% detected once. The CDR3 length is 15 residues. Germline CDR1 is LNHDA and CDR2 is SQIVND (reference sequence). V shed 6 bases and J shed 0 bases, with 15 bases lying between them. Notes on this clone: The antigen is not known.

Here the sequenced sample was CD4+ or CD8+ T cells sorted from blood, taken in a trial of the OX40 agonist ivuxolimab. The TCR comes from an adult with an advanced solid tumor such as melanoma, head and neck, liver or kidney cancer. The chain uses TRBV19 and TRBJ2-7; weak D call: TRBD1 (6 bases). The CDR3 coding sequence is TGTGCCAGTAGACCCGGGACACTCTACTCCTACGAGCAGTACTTC. As protein: CASRPGTLYSYEQYF.